These 32 T cell receptor beta chains came from one sample sequenced in a study of identical twins. One entry per CDR3 protein, called by TCRdb with MiXCR from the 5' RACE reads. The data hold about 250,000 distinct CDR3 sequences, with around 8% observed a single time. These data were also filed under a second study, of yellow fever vaccine responses in identical twins.

Sequences were obtained from CD8+ T cells sorted from blood. The receptors originated from a woman under 30 in good health.

A few counts support this clonotype. The rearrangement uses TRBV7-2 and TRBJ2-3, with D hard to call. The length of the CDR3 is 14 residues. V was trimmed by 5 bases and J by 0 bases, leaving 9 bases between them. The germline V gene has CDR1 SGHTA and CDR2 FQGNSA. As DNA, the CDR3 is TGTGCCAGCAGCCCCGGGTTCAGCACAGATACGCAGTATTTT. Its translation is CASSPGFSTDTQYF. Supplemented by reference TRBV7-2 and TRBJ2-3, the full variable domain reads GAGVSQSPSNKVTEKGKDVELRCDPISGHTALYWYRQSLGQGLEFLIYFQGNSAPDKSGLPSDRFSAERTGGSVSTLTIQRTQQEDSAVYLCASSPGFSTDTQYFGPGTRLTVL.

This clonotype has ten or more counts. The CDR3 DNA reads as TGCGCCAGCAGCCAAGCGGGAACCGGGGAGCTGTTTTTT. It translates to CASSQAGTGELFF. The chain is built from TRBV4-1 and TRBJ2-2, with D tentatively TRBD2 (5 bases). Germline CDR1 and CDR2: MGHRA and YSYEKL. The CDR3 is made up of 13 amino acids. V lost 1 base, J lost 5 bases, and 5 bases lay in between.

This clonotype was seen repeatedly, ten times or more. V and J are TRBV6-2 or TRBV6-3 and TRBJ2-2; D gene unclear. This CDR3 has 11 residues. Looked up from germline, CDR1 is MNHEY and CDR2 is SVGEGT. The V and J ends lost 2 bases and 6 bases respectively, with 1 base between them. The CDR3 loop is CASSYPGELFF. CDR3 bases: TGTGCCAGCAGTTACCCCGGGGAGCTGTTTTTT.

The chain carries TRBV6-1 and TRBJ1-1; 8 positions agree with TRBD1. Germline V gene sequence: CDR1 MNHNS, CDR2 SASEGT. J lost 7 bases, V lost 5 bases, and 12 bases had no gene match. The CDR3 is 15 amino acids. DNA for the CDR3: TGTGCCAGCAGTCAAAACGGACAGGGTTCTATTGAAGCTTTCTTT. Its translation: CASSQNGQGSIEAFF.

This clonotype has only a few counts. This CDR3 is CASSEGGAGNEKLFF. CDR3 nucleotide sequence: TGTGCCAGCAGCGAAGGGGGCGCCGGTAATGAAAAACTGTTTTTT. V is TRBV9 and J is TRBJ1-4; TRBD1 matches at 7 bases. V lost 3 bases and J lost 4; bases outside the gene matches: 6. The length of the CDR3 is 15 residues. Germline lookup yields CDR1 SGDLS and CDR2 YYNGEE.

The table lists this clonotype with many counts. V gene TRBV29-1 combines with J gene TRBJ1-2; 9 nucleotides align to TRBD1. Per germline, CDR1 SQVTM and CDR2 ANQGSEA. CDR3 length: 18 residues. V shed 1 base, J shed 5 bases, and the junction held 17 bases outside the gene matches. CDR3 sequence (DNA): TGCAGCGTTGAAGCGAGAGTAGGACAGGGGACCGGGCTTTATGGCTACACCTTC. Translating gives CSVEARVGQGTGLYGYTF. Filled out from reference TRBV29-1 and TRBJ1-2, the complete variable domain reads SAVISQKPSRDICQRGTSLTIQCQVDSQVTMMFWYRQQPGQSLTLIATANQGSEATYESGFVIDKFPISRPNLTFSTLTVSNMSPEDSSIYLCSVEARVGQGTGLYGYTFGSGTRLTVV.

The rearrangement uses TRBV20-1 and TRBJ2-7, with D maybe TRBD2 (5 bases). Between the trimmed V and J ends, which lost 0 bases and 2 bases, there was a span of 11 bases. The length of the CDR3 is 14 residues. CDR1 and CDR2 (germline): DFQATT, SNEGSKA (reference sequence). This CDR3 is CSARDEGSAYEQYF. CDR3 bases: TGCAGTGCTAGAGATGAGGGTTCCGCCTACGAGCAGTACTTC.

Of note for this clonotype: The junction departs from the called germline gene at one end, perhaps through a read error. This chain joins TRBV7-7 and TRBJ1-1; D is uncertain. Germline CDR1 and CDR2: SSHAT and FNYEAQ (reference sequence). CDR3 length equals 13 residues. In DNA, the CDR3 is TGTGCTAGCAGCAGAAGACTGAACACTGAAGCTTTCTTT. This sequence encodes CASSRRLNTEAFF. Together with reference TRBV7-7 and TRBJ1-1, the CDR3 gives the full variable domain: GAGVSQSPRYKVTKRGQDVTLRCDPISSHATLYWYQQALGQGPEFLTYFNYEAQPDKSGLPSDRFSAERPEGSISTLTIQRTEQRDSAMYRCASSRRLNTEAFFGQGTRLTVV.

This clonotype was counted many times. V gene TRBV20-1 combines with J gene TRBJ2-1, with a possible D match to TRBD2 (5 bases). Germline CDR1 reads DFQATT; CDR2 reads SNEGSKA (reference sequence). CDR3 length: 13 amino acids. Trimming took off 3 bases at V and 8 bases at J, with 14 bases between the two ends. For the CDR3, the DNA is TGCAGTGCTAGTTCTCTAGGGCGGGATGAGCAGTTCTTC. Amino acids: CSASSLGRDEQFF.

V usage is TRBV9 and J usage is TRBJ2-5; TRBD1 or TRBD2 may be the D gene (7 bases each). Trimming cost V 4 bases and J 1 base, with 23 bases left between them. The CDR3 sequence is 18 residues long. The germline gives CDR1 SGDLS, CDR2 YYNGEE. The CDR3 region is CASSPRGWGGETQETQYF. In DNA form, the CDR3 reads TGTGCCAGCAGCCCCAGGGGGTGGGGGGGGGAGACCCAAGAGACCCAGTACTTC.

This clonotype was recorded at least ten times. This rearrangement joins TRBV4-2 to TRBJ1-6, with D perhaps matching TRBD1 (6 bases). Germline V lookup: CDR1 LGHNA, CDR2 YNFKEQ. The CDR3 runs to 14 residues. Trimming shortened V by 3 bases and J by 10 bases, and 13 bases separated the two germline ends. CDR3 in amino acids: CASSQGAEESPLHF. The CDR3 coding sequence is TGTGCCAGCAGCCAGGGGGCTGAAGAATCACCCCTCCACTTT.

This clonotype was observed at least ten times. The CDR3 sequence is CASSQGSSGAYEQYF. The CDR3 bases are TGCGCCAGCAGCCAAGGGTCTAGCGGGGCCTACGAGCAGTACTTC. The chain links TRBV4-3 to TRBJ2-7; 9 positions agree with TRBD2. This CDR3 comprises 15 residues. J lost 2 bases, V lost 1 base, and 3 bases had no gene match. CDR1 LGHNA and CDR2 YSLEER come from the germline V gene.

This clonotype occurred many times. The rearrangement uses TRBV2 and TRBJ2-3; 8 bases are a match to TRBD2. Losses at the gene ends were 8 bases for V and 2 bases for J; bases not matched to a gene: 3. Germline V gene data show CDR1 as SNHLY and CDR2 as FYNNEI. The CDR3 extends over 13 amino acids. CDR3 amino acids: CASFGGDTDTQYF. The CDR3 DNA follows: TGTGCCAGCTTCGGGGGGGACACAGATACGCAGTATTTT.

The gene calls are TRBV4-2 and TRBJ2-5; no definite D call. The CDR3 covers 14 residues. Germline values: CDR1 LGHNA, CDR2 YNFKEQ. Trimming removed 2 bases from V and 1 base from J, with 8 bases in between. CDR3 protein: CASSQYHGQETQYF. The CDR3, as DNA: TGTGCCAGCAGCCAATACCACGGCCAAGAGACCCAGTACTTC.

The V call is TRBV20-1, the J call TRBJ2-2, with 7 bases aligning to TRBD2. The J segment lost 3 bases and the V segment lost 2 bases, leaving 9 bases of the junction unmatched. The CDR3 sequence is 16 residues long. CDR1 is DFQATT and CDR2 is SNEGSKA in the germline V gene (reference sequence). The CDR3 DNA reads TGCAGTGCTAGACAGAGGAAGCGGGATTACACCGGGGAGCTGTTTTTT. This sequence encodes CSARQRKRDYTGELFF.

The J gene is TRBJ2-3, the V gene TRBV7-2; no definite D call. Deletions cut 2 bases from V and 11 bases from J, with 14 bases between. CDR3 length equals 13 residues. Germline CDR1 is SGHTA and CDR2 is FQGNSA. CDR3 in DNA: TGTGCCAGCAGCTTACTTTCCGGAGATGGGCAGTATTTT. Translation gives CASSLLSGDGQYF.

The J gene is TRBJ2-4, the V gene TRBV29-1; D tentatively reads TRBD1 or TRBD2 (6 bases each). Trimming stripped 4 bases from V and 2 bases from J, with 9 bases between. The CDR3 spans 13 residues. Germline V gene data show CDR1 as SQVTM and CDR2 as ANQGSEA. The chain's CDR3 is CSVVGGPKNIQYF. The CDR3 region has the DNA TGCAGCGTTGTTGGGGGGCCCAAAAACATTCAGTACTTC.

The chain carries TRBV4-3 and TRBJ2-1; 11 bases line up with TRBD2. J was trimmed by 9 bases and V by 1 base; bases with no gene match: 5. Germline CDR1 reads LGHNA; CDR2 reads YSLEER. This CDR3 is 15 amino acids long. CDR3 region: CASSQVAGGIFEQFF. The CDR3 DNA sequence: TGCGCCAGCAGCCAAGTAGCGGGAGGGATTTTTGAGCAGTTCTTC.

In this sample, this clonotype turned up many times. This sequence joins TRBV29-1 and TRBJ2-5; 8 bases map to TRBD1. The V and J ends lost 1 base and 1 base, in that order; junction bases with no gene match: 2. CDR1 and CDR2 (germline): SQVTM, ANQGSEA. This CDR3 comprises 14 residues. The CDR3 nucleotides read TGCAGCGTTGAAGGGACAGGGTCCCAAGAGACCCAGTACTTC. Residues: CSVEGTGSQETQYF.

The table lists this clonotype with a few counts. The chain couples TRBV7-9 to TRBJ2-2; 9 positions agree with TRBD1. This CDR3 comprises 15 residues. Germline V CDR1 and CDR2: SEHNR, FQNEAQ (reference sequence). The junction had 6 bases not matched to a gene; V was cut back by 5 bases and J by 5 bases. The CDR3 DNA sequence: TGTGCCAGCAGCCCGGGACAGGGTCTGACCGGGGAGCTGTTTTTT. Protein product: CASSPGQGLTGELFF.

This clonotype showed up many times. This chain joins TRBV9 and TRBJ2-7; D is perhaps TRBD2 (6 bases). CDR1 and CDR2 (germline): SGDLS, YYNGEE. The ends were cut back, 0 bases at V and 6 bases at J, with 10 bases in the middle. The CDR3 loop spans 13 amino acids. In nucleotides, the CDR3 is TGTGCCAGCAGCGTAGGGGACTTTGGCGAGCAGTACTTC. It encodes CASSVGDFGEQYF.

Only a few counts were recorded for this clonotype. V usage is TRBV9 and J usage is TRBJ2-7; no reliable D call. The germline V and J ends were trimmed by 3 bases and 2 bases, with 9 bases remaining between them. Germline V gene data show CDR1 as SGDLS and CDR2 as YYNGEE. The CDR3 runs to 13 residues. The CDR3 DNA reads TGTGCCAGCAGCGAGTCCCTGACCTACGAGCAGTACTTC. Its translation: CASSESLTYEQYF.

This clonotype was observed at least ten times. This sequence joins TRBV12-3 or TRBV12-4 and TRBJ2-7; a weak D match, TRBD2 (6 bases). The CDR3 extends over 15 amino acids. V was shortened by 5 bases and J by 5 bases, with 19 bases between the two germline ends. CDR3 bases: TGTGCCAGCAGTCCGGTCGGGTTGTGGGGGGACGAGCAGTACTTC. Protein: CASSPVGLWGDEQYF.

This chain links TRBV7-9 with TRBJ2-5; D may be TRBD1 (5 bases). This CDR3 spans 16 amino acids. Germline V gives CDR1 SEHNR, CDR2 FQNEAQ (reference sequence). The V and J ends lost 2 bases and 2 bases respectively, with 15 bases between them. This chain's CDR3 is CASSLLSPAGQETQYF. CDR3 nucleotide sequence: TGTGCCAGCAGCTTATTATCTCCCGCAGGGCAAGAGACCCAGTACTTC.

This clonotype was counted many times. This chain links TRBV29-1 with TRBJ2-1, with D hard to call. Germline V lookup: CDR1 SQVTM, CDR2 ANQGSEA. The CDR3 has 11 amino acids. The V gene lost 2 bases and the J gene lost 4 bases, with 3 bases spanning the gap. Here the CDR3 DNA reads TGCAGCGTTGAATGGTACAATGAGCAGTTCTTC. This sequence encodes CSVEWYNEQFF.

This clonotype was seen ten or more times. This chain joins TRBV27 and TRBJ1-2; D call uncertain. Germline CDR1 reads MNHEY; CDR2 reads SMNVEV (reference sequence). V was shortened by 2 bases and J by 1 base, with 5 bases between the two germline ends. This CDR3 has 13 amino acids. The chain's CDR3 is CASSLALNYGYTF. The CDR3 coding sequence is TGTGCCAGCAGTTTAGCGCTTAACTATGGCTACACCTTC.

This clonotype has only a few counts. The V and J genes are TRBV28 and TRBJ2-7; no reliable D call. The germline V and J ends were trimmed by 2 bases and 3 bases, with 14 bases remaining between them. The CDR3 is 15 amino acids. CDR1 and CDR2 from the germline V gene are MDHEN and SYDVKM. The CDR3 sequence: CASSLAGSRNYEQYF. The CDR3 DNA follows: TGTGCCAGCAGTTTAGCTGGTAGCCGGAACTACGAGCAGTACTTC.

This clonotype was counted a few times. V gene TRBV6-2 or TRBV6-3 combines with J gene TRBJ2-1; TRBD2 might be the D (6 bases). V lost 5 bases, J lost 0 bases, and 11 bases lay in between. CDR1 and CDR2 (germline): MNHEY, SVGEGT. The CDR3 extends over 15 amino acids. The CDR3 DNA is TGTGCCAGCAGTGAGGACTACCCCTCCTACAATGAGCAGTTCTTC. Encoded protein: CASSEDYPSYNEQFF.

The chain uses TRBV7-8 and TRBJ2-2; perhaps TRBD2 as D (6 bases). The CDR3 is 19 amino acids. Between the trimmed V and J ends, which lost 6 bases and 4 bases, there was a span of 27 bases. Per the germline V gene, CDR1 is SGHVS and CDR2 is FQNEAQ. CDR3 bases: TGTGCCAGCAGATCCCAGCCGCGGGAAGGAATGTTGGGCACCGGGGAGCTGTTTTTT. This codes for CASRSQPREGMLGTGELFF.

In this sample, this clonotype turned up many times. The chain employs TRBV7-9 and TRBJ1-2; TRBD1 matches at 10 bases. Trimming took 1 base from V and 4 from J; bases not matched to a gene: 0. This CDR3 has 14 amino acids. Germline CDR1 reads SEHNR; CDR2 reads FQNEAQ (reference sequence). CDR3 sequence: CASSLGTGGYGYTF. The CDR3 DNA is TGTGCCAGCAGCTTAGGGACAGGGGGCTATGGCTACACCTTC.

This clonotype appeared a few times. The chain links TRBV28 to TRBJ2-3; 9 bases align to TRBD2. Germline CDR1 is MDHEN and CDR2 is SYDVKM. V trimming: 4 bases; J trimming: 1 base; junction bases outside the gene matches: 12. The CDR3 covers 18 residues. The CDR3 coding sequence is TGTGCCAGCAGTTCGCGTCTTCTGACTAGCGGTCGCACAGATACGCAGTATTTT. Its protein is CASSSRLLTSGRTDTQYF.

This clonotype occurred a few times. The V gene is TRBV20-1, the J gene TRBJ2-6, with D unclear. The germline V gene has CDR1 DFQATT and CDR2 SNEGSKA (reference sequence). Trimming cost V 1 base and J 4 bases, with 8 bases left between them. The CDR3 is 14 amino acids. The CDR3 spells CSARGVGGANVLTF. In nucleotides, the CDR3 is TGCAGTGCTAGAGGGGTCGGGGGGGCCAACGTCCTGACTTTC.